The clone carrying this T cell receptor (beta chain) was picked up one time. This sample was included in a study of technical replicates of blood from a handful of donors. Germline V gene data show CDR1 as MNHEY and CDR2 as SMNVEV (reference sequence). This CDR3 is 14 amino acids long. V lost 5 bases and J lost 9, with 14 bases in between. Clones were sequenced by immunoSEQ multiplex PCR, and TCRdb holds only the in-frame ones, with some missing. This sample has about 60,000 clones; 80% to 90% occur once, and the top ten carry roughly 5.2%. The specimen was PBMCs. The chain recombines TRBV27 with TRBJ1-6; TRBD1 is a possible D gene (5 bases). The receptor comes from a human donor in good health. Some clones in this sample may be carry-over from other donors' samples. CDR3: CASSPRGTSSPLHF. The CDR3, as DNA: TGTGCCAGCAGTCCTCGGGGGACTAGTTCACCCCTCCACTTT.